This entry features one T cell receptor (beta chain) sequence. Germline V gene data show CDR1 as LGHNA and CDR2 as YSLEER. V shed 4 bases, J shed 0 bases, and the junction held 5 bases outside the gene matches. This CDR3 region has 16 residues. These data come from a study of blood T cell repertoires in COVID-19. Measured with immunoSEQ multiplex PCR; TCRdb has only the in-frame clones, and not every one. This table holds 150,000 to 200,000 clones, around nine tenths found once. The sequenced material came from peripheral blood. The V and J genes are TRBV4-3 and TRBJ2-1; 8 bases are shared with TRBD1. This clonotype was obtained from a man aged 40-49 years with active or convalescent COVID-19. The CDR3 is CASSLGQASSYNEQFF. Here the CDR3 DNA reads TGCGCCAGCAGCCTGGGACAGGCCAGCTCCTACAATGAGCAGTTCTTC.